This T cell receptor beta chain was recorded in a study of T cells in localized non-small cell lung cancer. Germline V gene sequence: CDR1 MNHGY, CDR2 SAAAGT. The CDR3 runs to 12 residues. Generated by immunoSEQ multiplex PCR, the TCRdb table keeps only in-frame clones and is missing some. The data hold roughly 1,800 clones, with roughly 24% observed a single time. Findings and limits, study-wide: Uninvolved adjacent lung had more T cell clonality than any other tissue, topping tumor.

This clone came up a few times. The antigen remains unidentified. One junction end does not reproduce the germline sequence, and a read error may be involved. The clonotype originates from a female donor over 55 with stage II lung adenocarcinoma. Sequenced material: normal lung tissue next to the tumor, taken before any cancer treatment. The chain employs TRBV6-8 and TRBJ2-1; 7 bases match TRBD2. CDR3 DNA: TGTGCCATCAGTCCGACGGGAGGTGAGCAGTTCTTC. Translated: CAISPTGGEQFF.